Included here is one T cell receptor beta chain sequence, with context. No antigen is known for it. Base qualities were left out, and no much larger clone turns up one base away. Using the deep immunoSEQ assay, multiplex PCR amplified TCR CDR3 regions from genomic DNA. Extracted genomic DNA from each cell subset was distributed evenly across all wells of several immunoSEQ 96-well plates, and each plate was treated as a replicate. Each replicate PCR for sorted subsets received about 220 ng genomic DNA, equal to around 32,000 T cell genomes. The purified libraries were quantified using a Qubit 3.0 fluorometer, sized with a Bioanalyzer 2100, and then quantified again using the KAPA Library Quantification kit. Every immunoSEQ 96-well plate was sequenced on a dedicated single-read 150-cycle Illumina NextSeq 550 flow cell. As for how the authors treated the data: Because the immunoSEQ output held only junctional sequences and lacked quality scores, the filtering could not match the filtering applied to full-length reads. To assign V/J genes and CDR3, sequences were annotated against IMGT germline references using PyIR, a Python wrapper for IgBLAST v1.9. Reads were filtered out if the reads had weak V/J assignments (E-value above 1e-6), no CDR3, stop codons, out-of-frame junctions, or ambiguous translated residues. A V3J clonotype was defined by an identical inferred V gene, J gene, and CDR3 amino acid sequence. The percentage overlap between two repertoires was calculated by dividing the number of shared unique clonotypes by the size of the smaller repertoire. RTK rarefaction, the Chao1 estimator, and Recon v2.1 estimates of unobserved clonotypes were used to assess repertoire richness. For all TCRbeta clonotypes obtained by the gDNA method from four donors, generation probabilities were computed with OLGA. TCRdb obtained this table from immuneACCESS and retained in-frame rearrangements with V and J assigned. These tables miss some clones; where compared with another copy, unresolved V genes account for less than half of the shortfall, and the remainder is unexplained. V, J and clone size are taken as reported in that table, and D and trimming were inferred from the DNA itself. The sample records roughly 2.2 million clones, roughly 93% of which are singletons. In total, the top ten clones hold 0.39% of the sample.

Healthy HIV-negative adults with no recently reported acute infections or vaccinations were included as donors. All donors were Caucasian adults living in Nashville, Tennessee, USA. CD4+ T cells were enriched by magnetic negative selection; naive cells were then positively selected on CD45RA, and the negative fraction formed the memory subset. Blood was collected by leukapheresis, and PBMCs were isolated by Ficoll-Histopaque density gradient centrifugation and then cryopreserved in liquid nitrogen vapor phase. Purity and quantity of every magnetically sorted T cell population were checked by analytical flow cytometry. From each sorted fraction, genomic DNA was isolated and quantified by UV absorbance on a Nanodrop 2000c. The sample comes from a study of shared clonotypes between healthy human individuals (dated by TCRdb to 2020 to 2022). Regarding the complete study: A few men and two women, aged 18 to 49 years, made up the cohort. Different laboratories and diverse techniques were used to prepare libraries and sequence TCR repertoires, to increase sequencing depth and limit assay-specific biases. For each donor, CD4 naive and CD4 memory were each given three plates, CD8 naive was given two plates, and CD8 memory was given one plate. Between about 0.8 and 8.9 billion PBMCs per donor were obtained by leukapheresis. Blood TCR repertoires of about five healthy adults were deeply sequenced to estimate repertoire size and the extent of clonotype sharing between individuals. Summary of the overall study and its limitations: Incomplete sequencing was indicated by rarefaction of sorted-subset datasets, despite the large sequencing depth. Naive subsets generally had larger estimated clonotype richness than memory subsets did. Compared with non-shared clonotypes, clonotypes shared by all four sorted-subset donors had higher generation probabilities. Based on pairwise subsampling, the degree of clonotype sharing among donors was expected to be affected by sequencing depth. Because the study included only a small number of donors, the genetic and exposure-history diversity represented was limited. Across four donors, 5% to 6% of naive CD4, roughly 3.5% of naive CD8, under 2.5% of memory CD4, and under 0.45% of memory CD8 clonotypes were shared. Sampling was limited to blood, and TCR repertoires in tissue likely differ from TCR repertoires in blood.

As encoded in the germline V gene (reference sequence), CDR1 is LNHNV while CDR2 is YYDKDF. Trimming removed 3 bases from V and 2 bases from J; the gene matches leave 4 bases unexplained. From the cysteine through the phenylalanine, the CDR3 covers 14 amino acids. Only the CDR3 part of the read is kept: 42 bases, read in frame from the first base. The chain uses TRBV15 and TRBJ2-7; TRBD1 fits 7 bases in the junction. The sequence derives from a man aged 18 to 29 in good health. Some clones in this sample may be carry-over from other donors' samples. The sample comprised naive CD4+ T cells from PBMCs. The cell subset or site tag for this specimen amounts to: CD45RA+ positively selected. The CDR3 amino acid sequence is: CATSSRDRTYEQYF. The DNA sequence is given as TGTGCCACCAGCAGCCGGGACAGAACCTACGAGCAGTACTTC.